The TCR beta chain under discussion was sequenced for a study of shared clonotypes between healthy human individuals. Germline values: CDR1 LNHNV, CDR2 YYDKDF (reference sequence). This CDR3 has 19 amino acids. V gave up 1 base and J gave up 3 bases; unmatched junction bases: 8. Only in-frame clones appear in the TCRdb table, and some are missing; sequencing was by immunoSEQ multiplex PCR. The data contain almost 700,000 clones, about 92% of them singletons. It was CD45RO-negative cells, positively selected for CCR7, that made up naive CD8 cells, with terminally differentiated effector memory CD45RA+ cells excluded.

J is TRBJ2-2 and V is TRBV15; 13 bases map to TRBD2. The TCR was taken from a man aged 25-45 years in good health. Sequencing was done on a sample of naive CD8+ T cells sorted from blood. The CDR3 here is CATSRVGTSGTRDTGELFF. DNA of the CDR3: TGTGCCACCAGCAGAGTCGGGACTAGCGGGACTCGAGACACCGGGGAGCTGTTTTTT.